These 29 T cell receptor beta chains originate from one sample sequenced in a study of early T cells in non-severe SARS-CoV-2 infection. TCRdb used MiXCR to reprocess the 5' RACE reads, holding one entry per CDR3 protein. Among about 88,000 distinct CDR3 sequences, about 15% were seen once, and the ten largest hold around 5.8%. Sequencing was performed on whole blood. The receptors were sampled from an adult who was a healthcare worker with PCR-confirmed SARS-CoV-2 infection or an uninfected control (not recorded which).

This clonotype has at least ten counts. The chain carries TRBV12-3 or TRBV12-4 and TRBJ2-3; possibly TRBD1 or TRBD2 for D (5 bases each). The V gene lost 5 bases and the J gene lost 3 bases, with 12 bases spanning the gap. This CDR3 comprises 14 residues. CDR3 residues: CASSLGGGTDTQYF. The DNA for the CDR3 is TGTGCCAGCAGTCTAGGTGGGGGTACAGATACGCAGTATTTT.

This clonotype was counted many times. The V gene is TRBV11-2, the J gene TRBJ2-7; no firm D call. This CDR3 is built from 13 residues. CDR1 is SGHAT, CDR2 FQNNGV, per germline. The V end lost 2 bases, the J end lost 4 bases, and 9 bases lay between the germline ends. CDR3 region: CASSLTPAYEQYF. The CDR3 DNA reads as TGTGCCAGCAGCTTAACACCCGCGTACGAGCAGTACTTC. The full variable domain, its missing parts supplied by reference TRBV11-2 and TRBJ2-7, is EAGVAQSPRYKIIEKRQSVAFWCNPISGHATLYWYQQILGQGPKLLIQFQNNGVVDDSQLPKDRFSAERLKGVDSTLKIQPAKLEDSAVYLCASSLTPAYEQYFGPGTRLTVT.

The genes are TRBV20-1 and TRBJ1-3, with D uncertain. The ends were cut back, 5 bases at V and 6 bases at J, with 14 bases in the middle. This CDR3 spans 13 amino acids. Germline CDR1 reads DFQATT; CDR2 reads SNEGSKA (reference sequence). The CDR3 DNA follows: TGCAGTGCTGCCAGGCGTACTGAAAACACCATATATTTT. Translated, it gives CSAARRTENTIYF.

V is TRBV7-9 and J is TRBJ2-7, with 7 nucleotides matching TRBD1. From germline, CDR1 is SEHNR and CDR2 FQNEAQ (reference sequence). V gave up 5 bases and J gave up 2 bases; unmatched junction bases: 3. The CDR3 loop spans 13 amino acids. This CDR3 is CASSTGTAYEQYF. The CDR3 DNA is TGTGCCAGCAGCACCGGGACAGCCTACGAGCAGTACTTC.

The chain is built from TRBV3-1 and TRBJ2-7; the match to TRBD2 covers 11 bases. V shed 1 base and J 1 base; nucleotides not matched to a gene: 3. CDR1 and CDR2 (germline): LGHDT, YNNKEL (reference sequence). CDR3 length: 16 residues. Here the CDR3 reads CASSQAGTSGSYEQYF. In nucleotides, the CDR3 is TGTGCCAGCAGCCAAGCCGGGACTAGCGGATCCTACGAGCAGTACTTC.

This clonotype occurred many times. This chain connects TRBV20-1 to TRBJ2-3; the D gene is possibly TRBD1 (5 bases). Per the germline V gene, CDR1 is DFQATT and CDR2 is SNEGSKA (reference sequence). This CDR3 has 15 residues. With 1 base removed from V and 4 bases from J, the gap between germline ends came to 15 bases. The CDR3 protein is CSARGDIGVADTQYF. The CDR3 DNA reads as TGCAGTGCTAGAGGTGACATAGGGGTCGCAGATACGCAGTATTTT.

Written as DNA, the CDR3 is TGCGCCAGCAGTGAAAGGGGACTAGCGGGAGACGAGCAGTACTTC. It specifies CASSERGLAGDEQYF. J is TRBJ2-7 and V is TRBV10-2; 14 bases align to TRBD2. The ends lost 3 bases at V and 5 bases at J; junction bases unmatched: 3. This CDR3 is built from 15 residues. The germline V gene has CDR1 WSHSY and CDR2 SAAADI.

This clonotype was observed a few times. One junction end disagrees with the germline gene, perhaps due to a read error. V and J are TRBV6-1 and TRBJ1-1; possibly TRBD1 for D (5 bases). CDR1 MNHNS and CDR2 SASEGT come from the germline V gene. The CDR3 contains 10 residues. This chain's CDR3 is CASIRGTQIF. CDR3 nucleotides: TGTGCCAGCATTCGGGGGACGCAAATCTTT.

This clonotype was seen only a few times. The chain links TRBV18 to TRBJ1-1; D possibly corresponds to TRBD1 (5 bases). There are 13 residues in the CDR3. Germline CDR1 and CDR2: KGHSH and LQKENI. V lost 6 bases and J lost 9, with 17 bases in between. The DNA for the CDR3 is TGTGCCAGCTCTCAGGGAATGAGGATGAAAGCTTTCTTT. It translates to CASSQGMRMKAFF.

The rearrangement links TRBV2 to TRBJ1-1; 12 positions match TRBD1. From germline, CDR1 is SNHLY and CDR2 FYNNEI. The CDR3 length is 18 residues. After removal of 4 bases from V and 1 base from J, the junction contained 10 bases not matched to a gene. CDR3 residues: CASSGIPGQGAPNTEAFF. DNA for the CDR3: TGTGCCAGCAGTGGTATACCGGGACAGGGGGCGCCGAACACTGAAGCTTTCTTT.

In this sample, this clonotype turned up a few times. This chain links TRBV30 with TRBJ2-7; D tentatively fits TRBD1 or TRBD2 (7 bases each). This CDR3 has 14 residues. V gave up 2 bases and J gave up 4 bases, with 15 bases separating them. In germline, CDR1 is GTSNPN, CDR2 SVGIG (reference sequence). CDR3 in amino acids: CAWSIAGGGYEQYF. In DNA, the CDR3 is TGTGCCTGGAGTATTGCAGGGGGGGGATACGAGCAGTACTTC.

This clonotype was detected only a few times. The rearrangement joins TRBV7-2 to TRBJ2-5, with TRBD1 matching over 10 bases. The length of the CDR3 is 14 residues. V was clipped by 4 bases and J by 7 bases; unmatched bases: 6. The germline gives CDR1 SGHTA, CDR2 FQGNSA. The chain's CDR3 is CASSSYGQGGTQYF. As DNA, the CDR3 is TGTGCCAGCAGCTCTTACGGACAGGGGGGGACCCAGTACTTC.

This clonotype was observed at least ten times. The chain has TRBV19 and TRBJ1-5; no clear D gene. The CDR3 runs to 14 residues. CDR1 is LNHDA and CDR2 is SQIVND in the germline V gene (reference sequence). V lost 7 bases to trimming and J lost 0 bases, with 10 bases between them. The CDR3 bases are TGTGCCAGTAATACATTAAGTAGCAATCAGCCCCAGCATTTT. The encoded protein is CASNTLSSNQPQHF.

This clonotype was recorded a few times. The chain is built from TRBV9 and TRBJ2-1; D is possibly TRBD1 or TRBD2 (6 bases each). CDR3 length: 14 residues. V lost 3 bases, J lost 8 bases, and 15 bases lay in between. The germline CDR1 and CDR2 sequences are SGDLS and YYNGEE. The DNA for the CDR3 is TGTGCCAGCAGCGCAACCGGGGGACATGATGAGCAGTTCTTC. Translating gives CASSATGGHDEQFF.

This clonotype was counted only a few times. The chain uses TRBV20-1 and TRBJ1-4; D possibly corresponds to TRBD1 (5 bases). The CDR3 loop spans 14 amino acids. Germline values: CDR1 DFQATT, CDR2 SNEGSKA (reference sequence). V lost 0 bases and J lost 7, with 12 bases in between. CDR3 residues: CSARDRVGGEKLFF. The CDR3 coding sequence is TGCAGTGCTAGAGACAGGGTGGGTGGTGAAAAACTGTTTTTT.

The J gene is TRBJ1-5, the V gene TRBV7-9; D is perhaps TRBD1 (5 bases). Trimming cost V 7 bases and J 3 bases, with 10 bases left between them. Germline CDR1 is SEHNR and CDR2 is FQNEAQ (reference sequence). This CDR3 comprises 13 residues. CDR3 region: CASNLGVNQPQHF. The DNA for the CDR3 is TGTGCCAGCAATCTAGGGGTCAATCAGCCCCAGCATTTT.

The chain links TRBV28 to TRBJ2-1; a weak D match, TRBD2 (5 bases). The CDR3 runs to 12 residues. The germline CDR1 and CDR2 sequences are MDHEN and SYDVKM. Deletions cut 1 base from V and 16 bases from J, with 14 bases between. As DNA, the CDR3 is TGTGCCAGCAGTTTATCGGGGTTCGGTCAATTCTTC. This gives the protein CASSLSGFGQFF.

This clonotype was detected a few times. The chain is built from TRBV6-6 and TRBJ2-7, with 11 nucleotides matching TRBD1. In germline, CDR1 is MNHNY, CDR2 SVGAGI (reference sequence). The trim removed 5 bases at V and 3 bases at J, leaving 3 bases unmatched. This CDR3 spans 14 amino acids. CDR3 sequence reads: CASSPGQGVYEQYF. CDR3 bases: TGTGCCAGCAGTCCGGGACAGGGGGTCTACGAGCAGTACTTC.

This clonotype appeared a few times. This chain uses TRBV4-2 with TRBJ2-3; D is ambiguous. CDR1 and CDR2 from the germline V gene are LGHNA and YNFKEQ. This CDR3 region has 11 residues. V was shortened by 3 bases and J by 6 bases, with 4 bases between the two germline ends. This chain's CDR3 is CASSHGDTQYF. The DNA for the CDR3 is TGTGCCAGCAGCCATGGGGATACGCAGTATTTT.

This chain links TRBV15 with TRBJ2-7; TRBD2 matches at 16 bases. Germline V lookup: CDR1 LNHNV, CDR2 YYDKDF (reference sequence). This CDR3 comprises 16 residues. The V and J ends lost 5 bases and 4 bases, in that order; junction bases with no gene match: 5. CDR3 bases: TGTGCCACCAGCCGAGGGACTAGCGGGAGGGGGTACGAGCAGTACTTC. Its translation is CATSRGTSGRGYEQYF.

The chain couples TRBV7-9 to TRBJ2-3; D is unclear. V was pared by 4 bases and J by 5 bases, with 7 bases between. Germline V lookup: CDR1 SEHNR, CDR2 FQNEAQ (reference sequence). The CDR3 contains 12 residues. This CDR3 reads CASSSTLDTQYF. The CDR3 DNA reads TGTGCCAGCAGCTCGACCCTAGATACGCAGTATTTT.

This clonotype was picked up a small number of times. The chain uses TRBV24-1 and TRBJ2-1, with D perhaps given as TRBD1 or TRBD2 (5 bases each). Trimming cost V 6 bases and J 4 bases, with 9 bases left between them. Germline V gives CDR1 KGHDR, CDR2 SFDVKD. The CDR3 runs to 13 residues. The CDR3 protein is CATSMGEYNEQFF. CDR3 DNA: TGTGCCACCAGTATGGGGGAGTACAATGAGCAGTTCTTC.

This clonotype was observed many times. A junction boundary mismatches the germline segment, possibly from a read error. This chain links TRBV5-4 with TRBJ2-6; D is possibly TRBD1 or TRBD2 (5 bases each). Germline V gives CDR1 SGHNT, CDR2 YYREEE (reference sequence). This CDR3 comprises 15 residues. The CDR3 here is CASSPGGSGANVLIF. In DNA form, the CDR3 reads TGTGCCAGCAGCCCGGGCGGGTCTGGGGCCAACGTCCTGATTTTC. Variable domain in full (rest from reference TRBV5-4 and TRBJ2-6): ETGVTQSPTHLIKTRGQQVTLRCSSQSGHNTVSWYQQALGQGPQFIFQYYREEENGRGNFPPRFSGLQFPNYSSELNVNALELDDSALYLCASSPGGSGANVLIFGAGSRLTVL.

In this sample, this clonotype turned up a few times. The chain uses TRBV5-1 and TRBJ1-1; D possibly corresponds to TRBD1 (5 bases). This CDR3 has 13 residues. The V end was cut by 5 bases, the J end by 3 bases, with 11 bases between. Germline CDR1 and CDR2: SGHRS and YFSETQ. This CDR3 is CASRPRGDTEAFF. Here the CDR3 DNA reads TGCGCCAGCAGGCCCCGGGGGGACACTGAAGCTTTCTTT. The complete variable domain, with remaining parts taken from reference TRBV5-1 and TRBJ1-1, reads KAGVTQTPRYLIKTRGQQVTLSCSPISGHRSVSWYQQTPGQGLQFLFEYFSETQRNKGNFPGRFSGRQFSNSRSEMNVSTLELGDSALYLCASRPRGDTEAFFGQGTRLTVV.

The rearrangement uses TRBV7-2 and TRBJ2-1, with TRBD2 identical over 12 bases. The CDR3 contains 15 residues. The germline V gene encodes CDR1 SGHTA and CDR2 FQGNSA. The V and J ends lost 5 bases and 8 bases, in that order; junction bases with no gene match: 7. The CDR3 loop is CASSPSGRAVDEQFF. CDR3 coding DNA: TGTGCCAGCAGCCCTAGCGGGAGGGCCGTTGATGAGCAGTTCTTC.

The chain has TRBV28 and TRBJ2-3, with TRBD1 identical over 12 bases. The CDR3 has 21 residues. The V gene end was trimmed by 7 bases and the J gene end by 2 bases; junction bases not matched to a gene: 22. Looked up from germline, CDR1 is MDHEN and CDR2 is SYDVKM. As DNA, the CDR3 is TGTGCCAGCATCGGTCTGGGACAGGGGGCGGCTAGCGGGTCCTACACAGATACGCAGTATTTT. The encoded protein is CASIGLGQGAASGSYTDTQYF.

This clonotype showed up just a few times. The chain links TRBV20-1 to TRBJ2-1; TRBD2 matches at 9 bases. This CDR3 region has 16 residues. CDR1 is DFQATT, CDR2 SNEGSKA, per germline (reference sequence). The CDR3: CSTGGSGRELYNEQFF. The CDR3 DNA sequence: TGCTCTACGGGAGGTAGCGGGAGAGAATTGTACAATGAGCAGTTCTTC.

This clonotype appeared a few times. The chain joins TRBV20-1 to TRBJ2-3, with D hard to call. The V and J ends lost 0 bases and 1 base respectively, with 11 bases between them. The CDR3 runs 15 residues. Germline values: CDR1 DFQATT, CDR2 SNEGSKA (reference sequence). Written as DNA, the CDR3 is TGCAGTGCTAGAGATAGCCAGGCCGGCACAGATACGCAGTATTTT. Its translation is CSARDSQAGTDTQYF.

This clonotype has just a few counts. This sequence joins TRBV10-3 and TRBJ2-7; unclear D gene. CDR1 is ENHRY, CDR2 SYGVKD, per germline. V was cut by 9 bases and J by 2 bases, with 11 bases left in between. This CDR3 is built from 12 residues. The DNA of the CDR3 is TGTGCCATGGGGTTTAGTACCTACGAGCAGTACTTC. Its translation: CAMGFSTYEQYF.